Presented here are 8 T cell receptor beta chains from one specimen sequenced in a study of blood T cell repertoires in COVID-19. The repertoire was sequenced with immunoSEQ multiplex PCR; TCRdb's copy has only in-frame clones and lacks some. The sample includes some 180,000 clones, 65% to 90% of them seen just once. The specimen sequenced was peripheral blood. These receptor sequences come from a human donor in a cohort sampled during active COVID-19.

The chain couples TRBV10-1 to TRBJ2-7, with D maybe TRBD2 (6 bases). CDR3 size: 12 residues. The germline V gene has CDR1 WNHNN and CDR2 SYGVQD (reference sequence). The germline V and J ends were trimmed by 6 bases and 6 bases, with 12 bases remaining between them. CDR3 DNA: TGCGCCAGCAGCGGGGAGGTTGGCGAGCAGTACTTC. This encodes CASSGEVGEQYF.

For the CDR3, the DNA is TGTGCCAGCTCAATGCAGGGACTAGCGACTACCTGGCAGTTCTTC. Translated: CASSMQGLATTWQFF. The chain couples TRBV28 to TRBJ2-1, with 10 bases matching TRBD2. CDR1 MDHEN and CDR2 SYDVKM come from the germline V gene. The CDR3 is 15 amino acids. Trimming removed 8 bases from V and 12 bases from J; junction bases left unmatched: 16.

This clone has more than one count but fewer than ten. The V gene is TRBV7-6, the J gene TRBJ2-7; 7 bases map to TRBD2. Germline-derived CDR1 and CDR2 are SGHVS and FNYEAQ. V lost 1 base, J lost 2 bases, and 5 bases stayed unmatched. The CDR3 runs to 15 residues. CDR3 coding DNA: TGTGCCAGCAGCTTAGGATCGGGAGGCCCCTACGAGCAGTACTTC. This encodes CASSLGSGGPYEQYF.

J is TRBJ2-5 and V is TRBV18; perhaps TRBD2 as D (5 bases). The CDR3 is made up of 14 amino acids. Deletions cut 0 bases from V and 5 bases from J, with 10 bases between. Per germline, CDR1 KGHSH and CDR2 LQKENI. The CDR3 DNA is TGTGCCAGCTCACCACCGGGAGACCGGGAGACCCAGTACTTC. This codes for CASSPPGDRETQYF.

The rearrangement joins TRBV5-1 to TRBJ1-1, with 8 bases matching TRBD1. This CDR3 is built from 14 residues. Germline-derived CDR1 and CDR2 are SGHRS and YFSETQ. V lost 2 bases and J lost 3; bases outside the gene matches: 3. The CDR3 reads CASSFGQGDTEAFF. The CDR3 DNA reads as TGCGCCAGCAGCTTTGGACAGGGCGACACTGAAGCTTTCTTT.

The chain couples TRBV19 to TRBJ2-2; 9 bases map to TRBD2. The CDR3 is 15 residues long. The germline V gene has CDR1 LNHDA and CDR2 SQIVND (reference sequence). The J segment lost 4 bases and the V segment lost 4 bases, leaving 4 bases of the junction unmatched. CDR3 sequence (DNA): TGTGCCAGTAGTAATAGCGGGAGAGGCACCGGGGAGCTGTTTTTT. This sequence encodes CASSNSGRGTGELFF.

The chain has TRBV4-2 and TRBJ2-7; 9 bases match TRBD1. Germline V lookup: CDR1 LGHNA, CDR2 YNFKEQ. There are 18 residues in the CDR3. Trimming cost V 0 bases and J 2 bases; bases outside gene matches: 11. The CDR3 DNA reads as TGTGCCAGCAGCCAAGACGACCCGACAGGGGGTAACACCTACGAGCAGTACTTC. Encoded protein: CASSQDDPTGGNTYEQYF.

This chain links TRBV5-1 with TRBJ2-1; the D gene is possibly TRBD1 (5 bases). From germline, CDR1 is SGHRS and CDR2 YFSETQ. Trimming shortened V by 4 bases and J by 1 base, and 12 bases separated the two germline ends. This CDR3 comprises 15 residues. The CDR3 nucleotides read TGCGCCAGCAGCGGGGCGTCTTTGTCCTACAATGAGCAGTTCTTC. This sequence encodes CASSGASLSYNEQFF.